This TCR beta chain was documented in a study of radiation and T cells in renal cell carcinoma. The method was immunoSEQ multiplex PCR; TCRdb's version includes in-frame clones alone and lacks a portion of them. The top ten hold 3.5% to 5% of the sample, which has about 150,000 clones, around 89% seen once. The CDR3 contains 13 residues. In germline, CDR1 is SNHLY, CDR2 FYNNEI. After removal of 9 bases from V and 9 bases from J, the junction contained 11 bases not matched to a gene. Time point meaning: baseline pretreatment blood. Treatment noted: 15 Gy SBRT to primary tumor, nephrectomy 4 weeks later.

This sequence originates from a woman between 65 and 79 years old with renal cell carcinoma. The chain uses TRBV2 and TRBJ2-1, with 7 bases matching TRBD1. Sequencing used blood, obtained from a patient whose treatment included radiotherapy and nephrectomy. The CDR3 protein is CASTGQLGSEQFF. The CDR3 nucleotides read TGTGCCAGTACGGGACAGTTGGGGAGTGAGCAGTTCTTC.